This TCR beta chain is from a study of blood T cell repertoires in COVID-19. Whole-study context: The United States, Italy and Spain were the sources of the acute and convalescent COVID-19 samples. In each case, the material was cDNA or gDNA derived from T cells, B-cell-depleted T cells, or PBMCs.

Methods used by the authors: For nucleated cells, counts were estimated from reference gene primer amplification. Generated by immunoSEQ multiplex PCR, the TCRdb table keeps only in-frame clones and is missing some. That table gives V, J and clone size, and the DNA gave D and trimming. The table shows about 60,000 clones, with approximately 90% occurring only once. Trimming at V came to 4 bases and at J to 9 bases, leaving 9 bases not matched to a gene. CDR1 and CDR2 (germline): SEHNR, FQNEAQ (reference sequence). The CDR3 spans 14 residues. The sample taken for sequencing was peripheral blood. The chain links TRBV7-9 to TRBJ1-5, with 7 nucleotides matching TRBD1. This receptor was taken from a man between 70 and 80 years old with acute or convalescent COVID-19. The CDR3 loop reads CASSSTGLVRPQHF. In DNA form, the CDR3 reads TGTGCCAGCAGCTCGACAGGGTTGGTTAGGCCCCAGCATTTT.